Listed below are T cell receptor beta chains from one sample, sequenced in a study of blood T cell repertoires in COVID-19. Assay: immunoSEQ multiplex PCR; the TCRdb copy retains only in-frame clones and omits some. The sample records about 230,000 clones, 83% being singletons. Sequencing input: peripheral blood. The receptors derive from a woman aged 45-65 years with acute or convalescent COVID-19. CDR3s include the opening cysteine and the closing phenylalanine or tryptophan. Fields, in order: J gene, V gene, D gene, clone size, CDR3 DNA, CDR3 protein. The D gene is left open where the match is weak. Part of the rows lack a size; the others show once, few, many or a class for expanded clones.

TRBJ2-7,TRBV29-1,NA,once,TGCAGCGTTCGTCCGGGCGGGGCACCCTACGAGCAGTACTTC,CSVRPGGAPYEQYF
TRBJ2-1,TRBV6-5,NA,once,TGTGCCAGCAGAACAGGACAGTTCTACAATGAGCAGTTCTTC,CASRTGQFYNEQFF
TRBJ2-7,TRBV5-1,TRBD1,NA,TGCGCCAGCAGCTTAAAGACAGGGGAGGCCTACGAGCAGTACTTC,CASSLKTGEAYEQYF
TRBJ2-5,TRBV3-1/TRBV3-2,NA,NA,TGTGCCAGCAGCCAAGATGCCTCGGGTCGGGAGACCCAGTACTTC,CASSQDASGRETQYF
TRBJ1-1,TRBV6-4,TRBD1,NA,TGTGCCAGCAGGGGACAGGGAGGAGGGACTGAAGCTTTCTTT,CASRGQGGGTEAFF
TRBJ2-2,TRBV7-2,NA,NA,TGTGCCAGCAGAGGGGGAAGGCGCGTCACCGGGGAGCTGTTTTTT,CASRGGRRVTGELFF
TRBJ2-1,TRBV24-1,TRBD2,NA,TGTGCCACCAGTGATTCCTCTTCTCGTCGGGGGGAATCATTGGGTGAGCAGTTCTTC,CATSDSSSRRGESLGEQFF
TRBJ1-1,TRBV12-5,NA,NA,TGTGCTAGTGGTTTCGGGGGGGCTGAAGCTTTCTTT,CASGFGGAEAFF
TRBJ1-2,TRBV27,TRBD1,NA,TGTGCCAGCAGACCGACAGGGTTCCATGGCTACACCTTC,CASRPTGFHGYTF
TRBJ1-1,TRBV7-2,TRBD1,NA,TGTGCCAGCAGCGCGCGACAGGGCACGAGCACTGAAGCTTTCTTT,CASSARQGTSTEAFF
TRBJ2-3,TRBV3-1/TRBV3-2,NA,NA,TGTGCCAGCAGCCAAGGGCCGGGTGCAGATACGCAGTATTTT,CASSQGPGADTQYF
TRBJ1-1,TRBV7-3,NA,NA,TGTGCCAGCAGCTTAAAGGCGGGTGCGGGTGAAGCTTTCTTT,CASSLKAGAGEAFF
TRBJ1-5,TRBV19,TRBD1,NA,TGTGCCAGTACCGACAGGGGGAGAAGCAATCAGCCCCAGCATTTT,CASTDRGRSNQPQHF
TRBJ2-1,TRBV19,NA,NA,TGTGCCAGTAATGGAGGACAGAGTTACAATGAGCAGTTCTTC,CASNGGQSYNEQFF
TRBJ2-4,TRBV18,TRBD1,NA,TGTGCCAGCTCACCCCGGGACAGGGGTCGGGAGTACTTC,CASSPRDRGREYF
TRBJ2-3,TRBV7-7,TRBD2,NA,TGTGCTAGCAGCTTAGCTAGCGGGGGCACAGATACGCAGTATTTT,CASSLASGGTDTQYF
TRBJ2-5,TRBV6-5,NA,NA,TGTGCCAGCAGTCCGGGCCAGGGGCCCCAGTACTTC,CASSPGQGPQYF
TRBJ1-6,TRBV7-2,NA,NA,TGTGCCAGCAGCTTACGGGAAATCTCCTATAATTCACCCCTCCACTTT,CASSLREISYNSPLHF
TRBJ1-6,TRBV19,TRBD1,NA,TGTGCCAGTAGTAAGGACAGGGGGATTGATTCACCCCTCCACTTT,CASSKDRGIDSPLHF
TRBJ1-1,TRBV19,TRBD1,NA,TGTGCCAGTAGTACAACAGGGGACACTGAAGCTTTCTTT,CASSTTGDTEAFF
TRBJ2-3,TRBV6-6,NA,NA,TGTGCCAGCAGTCCTATCGGGGTACAGTATTTT,CASSPIGVQYF
TRBJ1-1,TRBV11-3,NA,once,TGTGCCAGCAGCGGACAAGGGGGAAACACTGAAGCTTTCTTT,CASSGQGGNTEAFF
TRBJ2-2,TRBV9,NA,NA,TGTGCCAGCAGCGGACTTTTGAACACCGGGGAGCTGTTTTTT,CASSGLLNTGELFF
TRBJ2-3,TRBV7-9,TRBD2,NA,TGTGCCAGCAGGTTTGGACTAGTCTCAGATACGCAGTATTTT,CASRFGLVSDTQYF
TRBJ1-2,TRBV7-9,TRBD1,NA,TGTGCCAGCAGCCTAGGGACAGGGGGCCATGGCTACACCTTC,CASSLGTGGHGYTF
TRBJ2-2,TRBV7-2,NA,NA,TGTGCCAGCAGCTTAATAGAAGCCGGGGAGCTGTTTTTT,CASSLIEAGELFF
TRBJ1-1,TRBV5-4,NA,NA,TGTGCCAGCAGCTTGGGCGGTTTTGAAGCTTTCTTT,CASSLGGFEAFF
TRBJ2-7,TRBV5-1,TRBD1,NA,TGCGCCAGCAGCGGGGGGACAGGCCGCTACGAGCAGTACTTC,CASSGGTGRYEQYF
TRBJ1-5,TRBV12-5,NA,few,TGTGCTAGTGGTTTGGGCGGGGAACAGCCCCAGCATTTT,CASGLGGEQPQHF
TRBJ1-2,TRBV19,TRBD1,NA,TGTGCCAGTAGTATAGGCGAAGGGGGCACCTATGGCTACACCTTC,CASSIGEGGTYGYTF
TRBJ1-2,TRBV10-3,NA,few,TGTGCCATCGGTTTATTCAGCTATGGCTACACCTTC,CAIGLFSYGYTF
TRBJ2-3,TRBV6-5,NA,NA,TGTGCCAGCAGGACGGCCACAGATACAGATACGCAGTATTTT,CASRTATDTDTQYF
TRBJ1-4,TRBV30,TRBD1,NA,TGTGCCGGTGACAGGGGGCGCGGGGAAAAACTGTTTTTT,CAGDRGRGEKLFF
TRBJ1-1,TRBV19,NA,few,TGTGCCAGTAGTAAGCGCGGCCACACTGAAGCTTTCTTT,CASSKRGHTEAFF
TRBJ2-1,TRBV28,TRBD2,NA,TGTGCCAGCAGAAGACTAGCGGGAGGGCCTGGGGAGCAGTTCTTC,CASRRLAGGPGEQFF
TRBJ1-3,TRBV5-4,TRBD1,few,TGTGCCAGCAGCCCCGGGACAGGGGGCCAGATACGAAACACCATATATTTT,CASSPGTGGQIRNTIYF
TRBJ2-7,TRBV7-2,TRBD2,once,TGTACTAGCGGGAGTTACCACGAGCAGTACTTC,CTSGSYHEQYF
TRBJ2-7,TRBV11-2,TRBD1,once,TGTGCCAGCAGCTTCGGACAGGGGACCTACGAGCAGTACTTC,CASSFGQGTYEQYF
TRBJ1-5,TRBV19,TRBD1,NA,TGTGCCAGTAGTCTCGGTAACCAGGGGGCCCAGCATTTT,CASSLGNQGAQHF
TRBJ1-1,TRBV27,NA,few,TGTGCCAGCAGTTCCTCTCTAGGGAGGCTCACTGAAGCTTTCTTT,CASSSSLGRLTEAFF
TRBJ2-7,TRBV6-5,NA,NA,TGTGCCAGCAGAGGCGATTCTAGCTACGAGCAGTACTTC,CASRGDSSYEQYF
TRBJ2-7,TRBV18,NA,NA,TGTGCCAGCTCACCCAGGGATACTTTCTCCTACGAGCAGTACTTC,CASSPRDTFSYEQYF
TRBJ2-1,TRBV5-1,TRBD2,NA,TGCGCCAGCAGCCAACCTAGCGGGGGGGACAATGAGCAGTTCTTC,CASSQPSGGDNEQFF
TRBJ2-5,TRBV4-1,TRBD2,NA,TGCGCCAGCAGCCAAGACCCACTAGCGGGGGGTCAAGAGACCCAGTACTTC,CASSQDPLAGGQETQYF
TRBJ2-7,TRBV18,TRBD1,NA,TGTGCCAGCTCACCGGCCGGGACAGTCTCCTACGAGCAGTACTTC,CASSPAGTVSYEQYF
TRBJ1-5,TRBV2,NA,NA,TGTGCCAGCAGTGACTCGGGTAGAAATCAGCCCCAGCATTTT,CASSDSGRNQPQHF
TRBJ2-1,TRBV4-1,TRBD2,NA,TGCGCCAGCAGCCCGGGGACTAGCGGGGGGGCTCAAAATGAGCAGTTCTTC,CASSPGTSGGAQNEQFF
TRBJ1-2,TRBV12-3/TRBV12-4,TRBD1,NA,TGTGCCAGCAGCCCTGGGACAGTCTATGGCTACACCTTC,CASSPGTVYGYTF
TRBJ2-7,TRBV14,NA,NA,TGTGCCAGCAGCCAGAGGAGGGTTGAGAACTACGAGCAGTACTTC,CASSQRRVENYEQYF
TRBJ1-4,TRBV10-3,TRBD1,NA,TGTGCCATCAGAGCCGGGACAGGGACCGGAGCTAATGAAAAACTGTTTTTT,CAIRAGTGTGANEKLFF
TRBJ2-4,TRBV6-5,NA,NA,TGTGCCAGCAGTTACGGCAGACAGGACCCAAACATTCAGTACTTC,CASSYGRQDPNIQYF
TRBJ2-6,TRBV24-1,NA,NA,TGTGCCACCAGTGCGGGTAGGGGGTCTGGGGCCAACGTCCTGACTTTC,CATSAGRGSGANVLTF